The entry below gives a single T cell receptor (beta chain) sequence along with its context. Its antigen remains undetermined. No quality values exist for individual bases; no much larger clone is one base distant. Every donor was a healthy Caucasian. The twin cohort comprised three pairs of female monozygotic twins, all aged roughly 18 to 30 years. Using Miltenyi CD45RO+ enrichment and human naive T-cell isolation kits, memory (CD45RO+) and naive T cells were isolated from PBMC. The sample comes from a study of identical twins (dated by TCRdb to about 2016). About the investigation overall: TCR alpha and beta repertoires from monozygotic twins, unrelated adults of various ages and cord blood were deep-sequenced to test whether fetal clonotypes persist. To rule out contamination, replicate twin experiments were performed at different times with different library preparation protocols.

Trimming takes 7 bases off V and 4 bases off J; junction bases not matched to a gene: 20. CDR1 MNHNS and CDR2 SASEGT were looked up in the germline V gene. The CDR3 sequence holds 19 residues, the cysteine and phenylalanine included. The read is trimmed to its CDR3 DNA, 57 bases read in frame from base 1. Library preparation employed 5' RACE. Sequenced using an Illumina HiSeq 2000. A universal primer binding site was added through template switching, and the final cDNA carried a unique molecular identifier so that TCR cDNA molecules could be counted accurately. Specific primers in the conserved constant-segment region were used to synthesize first-strand cDNA for the TCR alpha and beta chains. To control for contamination, every cDNA library was double barcoded, receiving both a SMART-Mk sample barcode and Illumina barcodes. Two successive PCR steps introduced TruSeq adapter sequences along with Illumina sample barcodes. TCR alpha and beta cDNA libraries were sequenced on the Illumina HiSeq platform with custom primers. In the source study's methods: MiGEC was used to process raw reads and extract unique molecular identifiers, and MiXCR was used to find CDR3 positions. Recombination models were inferred per individual with the repgenHMM and IGoR tools using an EM algorithm. The tcR package in R was used for shared clonotype analysis, with sharing normalized by the product of cloneset sizes. To study raw recombination without the effects of thymic and clonal selection, out-of-frame nonproductive sequences were analyzed. Through fastp at Q25 and MiXCR, TCRdb rebuilt clones from the public reads, retaining in-frame beta chains. Under each unique CDR3 protein, matching rows form one entry showing the most common genes and DNA. TCRdb assigned the V and J calls; the authors' analysis was not used. This sample has about 200,000 distinct CDR3 sequences in its table, and about 7.5% of those were observed once. Clones ranked in the top ten supply about 1.8% of the sample.

Here is what the overall study found, with its caveats: Out-of-frame TCR alpha sharing in monozygotic twins was systematically underestimated by recombination models, whereas sharing between unrelated individuals was in agreement with the recombination models. Because the same donors could not be followed over many years, conclusions were based on cross-sectional statistical analysis. Compared with coincidental sharing between unrelated individuals, out-of-frame TCR alpha sequences shared between twins had an excess of sequences with low generation probability. A weaker excess of twin sharing was found in beta out-of-frame sequences because the signal-to-noise ratio was lowered by fewer shared sequences. Abundant cord blood beta clonotypes carried fewer insertions; young adult naive repertoires showed a weaker similar trend, while memory repertoires showed none. Zero-insertion analyses could be partly confounded by invariant T cells such as MAIT and iNKT, though diverse VJ usage argued against such confounding for most clonotypes.

The same sample was also used in a study of yellow fever vaccine responses in identical twins. Per that second paper: According to the authors, in identical twins the way T cells responded to vaccination appeared partly convergent and partly personalized. In identical twins, the study followed T cell clones that responded to the vaccine with precision.

Sequenced material: memory (CD45RO+) T cells sorted from blood. What the cell subset or site label conveys for this sample: CD45RO+ enriched T cells. The sequence joins TRBV6-1 to TRBJ2-7, with 12 middle bases fitting TRBD2. The sequence was collected from a young woman in good health. The nucleotide sequence is TGTGCCAGCACTCTTAATCCCACTAGCGGGAGGCCAACCCTATACGAGCAGTACTTC. Translation gives CASTLNPTSGRPTLYEQYF.